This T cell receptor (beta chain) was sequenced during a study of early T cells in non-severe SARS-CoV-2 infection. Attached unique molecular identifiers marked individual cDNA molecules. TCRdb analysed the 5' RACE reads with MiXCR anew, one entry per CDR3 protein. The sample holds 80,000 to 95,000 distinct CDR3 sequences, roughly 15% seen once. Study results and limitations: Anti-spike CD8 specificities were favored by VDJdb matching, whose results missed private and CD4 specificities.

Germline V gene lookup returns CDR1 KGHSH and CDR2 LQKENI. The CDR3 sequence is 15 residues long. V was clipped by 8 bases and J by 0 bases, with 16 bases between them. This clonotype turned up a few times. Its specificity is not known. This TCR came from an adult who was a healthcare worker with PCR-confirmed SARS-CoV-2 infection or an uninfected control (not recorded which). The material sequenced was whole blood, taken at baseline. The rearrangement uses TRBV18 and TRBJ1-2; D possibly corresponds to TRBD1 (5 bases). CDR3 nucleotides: TGTGCCAGCCGAGGTACAGGATCTTCTAACTATGGCTACACCTTC. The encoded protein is CASRGTGSSNYGYTF.